This T cell receptor beta chain is from a study of CD8 T cells in Susac syndrome. An input of 0.5 to 1 ug of RNA was subjected to reverse transcription using random hexamers. TCRdb ran MiXCR on the immunoSEQ multiplex PCR reads and lists one entry per CDR3 protein. The sample yields 130,000 to 150,000 distinct CDR3 sequences, around 94% seen once. Germline V CDR1 and CDR2: SGHTA, FQGTGA. V lost 5 bases and J lost 1, with 11 bases in between. The CDR3 covers 14 residues. Material: CD8+ T cells from PBMCs. The source is a human donor in good health. This chain joins TRBV7-3 and TRBJ1-1; D is perhaps TRBD1 (5 bases). The CDR3 nucleotides are TGTGCCAGCAGCCCTACGGGGGGGAACACTGAAGCTTTCTTT. It specifies CASSPTGGNTEAFF.